Listed here are 21 T cell receptor beta chains from one sample, sequenced in a study of shared clonotypes between healthy human individuals. Libraries were prepared by immunoSEQ multiplex PCR; TCRdb keeps only in-frame clonotypes and omits some of them. The table lists roughly 2.6 million clones, roughly 92% of them singletons. The sample was naive CD4+ T cells sorted from blood. The subset here: CD45RA+ positively selected. The receptors shown here come from a young man in good health.

A note on this clone: The germline gene is not matched at one end of the junction; a read error may be the cause. V is TRBV7-7 and J is TRBJ2-5, with D hard to call. Germline V gene sequence: CDR1 SSHAT, CDR2 FNYEAQ (reference sequence). The CDR3 has 14 residues. CDR3 amino acids: CASSFLGRKETQYF. The CDR3 DNA reads TGTGCTAGCAGCTTCTTAGGTCGGAAAGAGACCCAGTACTTC.

Of note for this clone: Distinct nucleotide sequences in the sample also encode this CDR3. The chain couples TRBV18 to TRBJ2-5; 7 positions match TRBD1. Per the germline V gene, CDR1 is KGHSH and CDR2 is LQKENI. The CDR3 has 14 amino acids. V trimming: 4 bases; J trimming: 1 base; junction bases outside the gene matches: 3. CDR3 in DNA: TGTGCCAGCTCACTTGGACAGGTCCAAGAGACCCAGTACTTC. Translated: CASSLGQVQETQYF.

The V call is TRBV7-2, the J call TRBJ1-3; no definite D call. The CDR3 consists of 14 residues. Trimming took off 4 bases at V and 4 bases at J, with 11 bases between the two ends. Germline CDR1 SGHTA, CDR2 FQGNSA. The CDR3 sequence: CASSSAGRGNTIYF. DNA for the CDR3: TGTGCCAGCAGCTCAGCCGGGCGGGGAAACACCATATATTTT.

This chain joins TRBV5-4 and TRBJ2-4, with D possibly being TRBD1 (6 bases). The germline V gene has CDR1 SGHNT and CDR2 YYREEE (reference sequence). This CDR3 comprises 13 residues. The V end was cut by 1 base, the J end by 4 bases, with 6 bases between. The CDR3 protein is CASSLTGKNIQYF. The CDR3 DNA is TGTGCCAGCAGCTTGACAGGGAAAAACATTCAGTACTTC.

This chain links TRBV7-2 with TRBJ2-5; D possibly corresponds to TRBD2 (5 bases). Trimming pared 5 bases from V and 5 bases from J, leaving 12 bases between. This CDR3 region has 13 residues. Germline V gives CDR1 SGHTA, CDR2 FQGNSA. The chain's CDR3 is CASSDWRRETQYF. Written as DNA, the CDR3 is TGTGCCAGCAGCGACTGGAGGCGCGAGACCCAGTACTTC.

The rearrangement links TRBV27 to TRBJ1-5; D remains unclear. Germline V gene lookup returns CDR1 MNHEY and CDR2 SMNVEV (reference sequence). This CDR3 has 13 residues. The germline V and J ends were trimmed by 5 bases and 6 bases, with 11 bases remaining between them. The CDR3 bases are TGTGCCAGCAGTCTGACGGAGGGTCAGCCCCAGCATTTT. Encoded protein: CASSLTEGQPQHF.

The genes are TRBV7-9 and TRBJ2-7; no clear D gene. With 10 bases removed from V and 5 bases from J, the gap between germline ends came to 15 bases. The CDR3 runs 12 residues. The germline gives CDR1 SEHNR, CDR2 FQNEAQ (reference sequence). The DNA of the CDR3 is TGTGCCACCGCAGGCTACACGGACGAGCAGTACTTC. The encoded protein is CATAGYTDEQYF.

The count of this clone is one. The chain is built from TRBV7-9 and TRBJ2-2, with 10 bases that match TRBD2. Germline V gives CDR1 SEHNR, CDR2 FQNEAQ (reference sequence). V shed 2 bases and J 7 bases; nucleotides not matched to a gene: 4. The CDR3 runs 15 residues. DNA for the CDR3: TGTGCCAGCAGCTTAACTAGCGGGACTTACGGGGAGCTGTTTTTT. It codes for CASSLTSGTYGELFF.

A word on this clone: In the same sample, other DNA sequences code for this CDR3. The V gene is TRBV5-5, the J gene TRBJ2-7, with D tentatively TRBD2 (5 bases). V was cut by 1 base and J by 0 bases, with 11 bases left in between. CDR1 SGHKS and CDR2 YYEKEE come from the germline V gene (reference sequence). The CDR3 sequence is 15 residues long. In DNA form, the CDR3 reads TGTGCCAGCAGCTTGCGGACGGGAAGCTCCTACGAGCAGTACTTC. Translation: CASSLRTGSSYEQYF.

This chain connects TRBV18 to TRBJ2-7; 9 nucleotides match TRBD1. V was pared by 6 bases and J by 3 bases, with 9 bases of the junction left unmatched. Germline values: CDR1 KGHSH, CDR2 LQKENI. This CDR3 spans 15 amino acids. The DNA of the CDR3 is TGTGCCAGCTCCAAACCCGGGACAGGGTTCTACGAGCAGTACTTC. Protein product: CASSKPGTGFYEQYF.

This chain joins TRBV6-5 and TRBJ2-7; TRBD2 is a possible D gene (6 bases). This CDR3 contains 13 residues. Germline V gene lookup returns CDR1 MNHEY and CDR2 SVGAGI. Trimming left V 4 bases short and J 6 bases short, with 13 bases between. CDR3 loop: CASSFVGGGEQYF. DNA for the CDR3: TGTGCCAGCAGTTTCGTCGGGGGAGGCGAGCAGTACTTC.

This clone appeared once. The same CDR3 arises from other DNA sequences in this sample as well. The J gene is TRBJ2-3, the V gene TRBV7-2; 9 bases line up with TRBD1. The CDR3 length is 16 residues. With 0 bases clipped from V and 1 base from J, the junction kept 2 bases outside the gene matches. Germline V lookup: CDR1 SGHTA, CDR2 FQGNSA. CDR3 protein: CASSLARTGGTDTQYF. The CDR3 DNA reads TGTGCCAGCAGCTTAGCCCGGACAGGGGGCACAGATACGCAGTATTTT.

The chain couples TRBV30 to TRBJ2-2; D perhaps matches TRBD2 (5 bases). CDR1 and CDR2 from the germline V gene are GTSNPN and SVGIG (reference sequence). The ends were cut back, 4 bases at V and 4 bases at J, with 13 bases in the middle. The CDR3 loop spans 14 amino acids. In DNA form, the CDR3 reads TGTGCCTGGAACGAGGGAGTCGTCACCGGGGAGCTGTTTTTT. Its protein product is CAWNEGVVTGELFF.

The rearrangement uses TRBV5-1 and TRBJ2-3; 14 nucleotides match TRBD2. Per the germline V gene, CDR1 is SGHRS and CDR2 is YFSETQ. The CDR3 is 16 residues long. J was trimmed by 4 bases and V by 2 bases; bases with no gene match: 3. CDR3 protein: CASSFRTSGGPDTQYF. The CDR3 DNA is TGCGCCAGCAGCTTTAGGACTAGCGGGGGGCCAGATACGCAGTATTTT.

The sample holds one count of this clone. The V call is TRBV9, the J call TRBJ2-7; no firm D call. The CDR3 spans 13 residues. The germline CDR1 and CDR2 sequences are SGDLS and YYNGEE. V dropped 4 bases and J dropped 5 bases, with 13 bases sitting between them. The CDR3 DNA follows: TGTGCCAGCAGCCCGCCCAACTCGAACGAGCAGTACTTC. This sequence encodes CASSPPNSNEQYF.

The V call is TRBV5-6, the J call TRBJ1-3, with a tentative D call TRBD1 (5 bases). Germline CDR1 is SGHDT and CDR2 is YYEEEE. V gave up 3 bases and J gave up 4 bases, with 8 bases separating them. The CDR3 loop spans 13 amino acids. The DNA for the CDR3 is TGTGCCAGCAGCTCAACAGGAGGAAACACCATATATTTT. As protein: CASSSTGGNTIYF.

The chain joins TRBV30 to TRBJ2-4; TRBD2 agrees at 11 bases. This CDR3 is 20 amino acids long. The germline CDR1 and CDR2 sequences are GTSNPN and SVGIG (reference sequence). J gave up 0 bases and V 3 bases, and 16 bases lay outside the gene matches. The CDR3 loop reads CAWSRTELAGVPLAKNIQYF. The CDR3 bases are TGTGCCTGGAGCAGAACAGAACTAGCGGGAGTCCCTCTAGCCAAAAACATTCAGTACTTC.

The genes are TRBV7-9 and TRBJ2-2; D might be TRBD1 (5 bases). The CDR3 consists of 15 residues. Trimming took 5 bases from V and 2 from J, leaving 12 bases between them. The V gene's germline CDR1 is SEHNR and CDR2 FQNEAQ (reference sequence). The CDR3 region is CASSPRQINTGELFF. CDR3 bases: TGTGCCAGCAGCCCCCGACAGATAAACACCGGGGAGCTGTTTTTT.

Comments on this clone: One end of the junction does not line up with germline, which may come from a read error. The J gene is TRBJ1-3, the V gene TRBV10-3; TRBD1 agrees at 7 bases. CDR3 length: 13 residues. The V gene's germline CDR1 is ENHRY and CDR2 SYGVKD. The CDR3 sequence: CASWRDSRNAIYF. CDR3 sequence (DNA): TGTGCCAGTTGGAGGGACAGCAGAAACGCCATATATTTT.

The chain couples TRBV6-1 to TRBJ1-6; D call uncertain. The germline V gene has CDR1 MNHNS and CDR2 SASEGT. The V end lost 7 bases, the J end lost 10 bases, and 14 bases lay between the germline ends. This CDR3 spans 13 amino acids. The CDR3 loop reads CASNGELRSPLHF. The CDR3 nucleotides read TGTGCCAGCAATGGGGAGCTGAGATCACCCCTCCACTTT.

The chain has TRBV25-1 and TRBJ1-1; possibly TRBD1 for D (6 bases). Trimming stripped 2 bases from V and 0 bases from J, with 13 bases between. The CDR3 is 16 residues long. CDR1 and CDR2 from the germline V gene are MGHDK and SYGVNS. CDR3 DNA: TGTGCCAGCAGTGAACCGGGGACACGTGTGAACACTGAAGCTTTCTTT. The encoded protein is CASSEPGTRVNTEAFF.